These T cell receptor beta chains were read from a single sample in a study of cytomegalovirus exposure and HLA in healthy donors. Assay: immunoSEQ multiplex PCR; the TCRdb copy retains only in-frame clones and omits some. The sample has roughly 78,000 clones; the top ten hold about 0.83%. What was sequenced was PBMCs. The receptors stem from a boy younger than 18 in good health and CMV-seronegative. The conserved cysteine and the conserved F or W are not part of the CDR3 here. The D gene is left open where the match is weak.

j_call: TRBJ2-2
d_call: NA
cdr3_length: 14
v_call: TRBV18
cdr3_aa: ASSRAQGSVTGELF

j_call: TRBJ2-7
d_call: NA
cdr3_length: 14
v_call: TRBV5-1
cdr3_aa: ASKEWVEQYPYEQY

j_call: TRBJ2-1
d_call: TRBD1
cdr3_length: 16
v_call: TRBV4-1
cdr3_aa: ASSQDRGRTGTYNEQF

j_call: TRBJ2-5
d_call: NA
cdr3_length: 15
v_call: TRBV11-2
cdr3_aa: ASSLLPRRDMEETQY

j_call: TRBJ2-4
d_call: NA
cdr3_length: 13
v_call: TRBV18
cdr3_aa: ASSPASPTKNIQY

j_call: TRBJ2-1
d_call: TRBD2
cdr3_length: 14
v_call: TRBV10-3
cdr3_aa: AISEQTSASYNEQF

j_call: TRBJ2-7
d_call: NA
cdr3_length: 11
v_call: TRBV7-2
cdr3_aa: ASSSLAEYEQY

j_call: TRBJ1-1
d_call: TRBD1
cdr3_length: 12
v_call: TRBV29-1
cdr3_aa: SVDRTGAATEAF

j_call: TRBJ1-2
d_call: NA
cdr3_length: 12
v_call: TRBV9
cdr3_aa: ASSVEQGNYGYT

j_call: TRBJ1-2
d_call: NA
cdr3_length: 11
v_call: TRBV7-2
cdr3_aa: ASSFSGAWGYT

j_call: TRBJ2-7
d_call: NA
cdr3_length: 12
v_call: TRBV7-2
cdr3_aa: ASSRRDSLDEQY

j_call: TRBJ1-5
d_call: NA
cdr3_length: 14
v_call: TRBV5-1
cdr3_aa: ASSLGGRVYNQPQH

j_call: TRBJ2-3
d_call: NA
cdr3_length: 12
v_call: TRBV2
cdr3_aa: ASRVQGLPDTQY